The T cell receptor beta chain under discussion was sequenced for a study of cytomegalovirus exposure and HLA in healthy donors (dated by TCRdb to the late 2010s). About the full investigation: According to an earlier analysis of around 600 of the donors, 150 million to 200 million T cells yielded 95 million to 140 million unique TCR beta sequences and 276 Gb of sequence data. About 280 gigabases of sequencing data and roughly 81 million unique TCR sequences made up an early release that covered under 750 HLA-typed donors. Of the roughly 400 genotyped donors, roughly 80% fell in the genetic ancestry cluster associated with self-reported Caucasian donors. The study aimed to test whether signatures of past pathogen exposure could be identified by cataloging public T cell receptors. The study used immunosequencing to profile the T cell repertoires of more than 650 subjects and linked those repertoires to cytomegalovirus serostatus. In addition to the first cohort of roughly 700 subjects, a separate validation cohort of about 120 different subjects was used. To predict cytomegalovirus infection status, the study brought together high-throughput TCR immunosequencing, statistical association of individual TCRs with disease status, and machine learning. A later analysis re-examined previously published TCR beta repertoires from just over 650 donors and added high-resolution HLA genotyping to investigate patterns of TCR occurrence. The later analysis used no new phenotypic data to find candidate immune exposures, relying instead on TCR beta sequences and their occurrence across donors. To decide whether each TCR beta V gene segment behaved as functional or pseudogenic, an earlier analysis of fewer than 750 of the donors relied on high-throughput TCR beta sequencing. Donor age, sex, ethnicity and CMV serostatus were compiled together with the repertoire data. Genome-wide SNP genotypes for about three fifths of the roughly 670 donors were used in a later genetic analysis, which treated that subset as a discovery cohort. All discovery cohort repertoires had been generated on a single sequencing platform. HLA typing included class I and class II loci at four-digit resolution. Typing coverage varied by locus: about 620-630 donors for A, B, C, DRB1 and DQB1; more than 500 for DQA1; more than 600 for DPA1; approximately 490 for DPB1. Four to six DR-DQ haplotypes were handled as single units for association and clustering, since linkage in the cohort was strong. Across about 380 genotyped donors of the cohort, an average of roughly 250,000 unique TCR beta nucleotide sequences per donor were sequenced, and around 20% of those sequences were non-productive.

To note about this clone: Its antigen is unknown. It has no much larger one-base neighbor in the sample; base qualities were not kept.

From a lookup of the germline V gene, CDR1 and CDR2 are SNHLY and FYNNEI. A distance of 15 bases separates the germline ends of V and J, which lose 6 bases and 9 bases respectively. The CDR3 has 13 amino acids, counting the end cysteine and phenylalanine. Only the CDR3 DNA is retained, 39 bases long and in frame from the first base. The method was the immunoSEQ multiplex PCR assay. For the multiplex PCR, a mixture combining 60 forward primers for TCR Vbeta segments and 13 reverse primers for TCR Jbeta segments was used. A multiplex PCR assay on genomic DNA amplified the CDR3 region of rearranged TCR beta genes. Amplified TCR beta libraries were sequenced as 87-base-pair reads on the Illumina HiSeq System. Regarding the original processing steps: A later analysis counted 75 million to 100 million unique TCR beta chains across the 666 repertoires, and roughly 9.9 million of these chains were shared by at least two donors. Raw reads were error-corrected and collapsed into unique sequences with a nearest-neighbor algorithm that merged closely related sequences to remove PCR and sequencing errors. CDR3 sequences were aligned to IMGT reference sequences to assign V, D and J gene segments. For a sequence to be retained, a match of at least six nucleotides was required to both a V gene segment and a J gene segment. A rearrangement counted as productive if the CDR3 had no stop codons and remained in frame with V and J, and every other rearrangement counted as non-productive. CDR3 was defined according to IMGT convention as the region running from the second conserved V-encoded cysteine to the conserved J-encoded phenylalanine. In an earlier analysis of 587 of the donors, sequences lacking an unambiguous match to a single V gene segment were excluded. An earlier analysis of 587 of the donors called V segments functional above 56.7% productive rearrangements and segregating when the between-donor standard deviation exceeded 5%. A statistical classification framework was built for diagnosing cytomegalovirus status from the catalog of TCR beta chain sequences. V and J gene assignment, in a later analysis, came from comparing TCR nucleotide sequences with IMGT/GENE-DB human TR gene sequences. A later analysis assigned CDR3 sequences and most-parsimonious VDJ recombination scenarios with the TCRdist pipeline. In a later analysis, each TCR beta chain was defined by its CDR3 amino acid sequence together with its V-gene family, and reads lacking a unique V-gene family were excluded. As a way to deal with suspected cross-contamination and a sequencing artifact, a later analysis dropped approximately 590 nucleotide sequences that were highly shared and had low generation probability. In a later analysis, a clonal expansion index was calculated for each public chain from normalized within-repertoire ranks of inferred template counts. A later analysis computed generation probabilities with a VDJ recombination model fitted to out-of-frame rearrangements, and checked the results against IGoR. A later analysis scored TCR-TCR, TCR-HLA and TCR-CMV co-occurrence with hypergeometric tests, applying a repertoire-size bias correction to TCR pairs. A later analysis estimated false discovery rates by permuting HLA or CMV assignments 20 times. A later analysis grouped co-occurring TCRs with DBSCAN, adding TCRdist sequence similarity when clustering within HLA-allele-positive subsets. Co-occurrence clustering excluded repertoires with fewer than 30,000 or more than 120,000 public chains, plus five with anomalous nucleotide sharing. The table comes from immuneACCESS by way of TCRdb, which keeps in-frame sequences with V and J called. Part of the clones is missing from these tables; in studies checked, under half for an unresolved V gene and the rest for unknown reasons. D and trimming come from the DNA, and the V and J calls and clone size come from that table. For this sample the table gives 150,000 to 200,000 clones, of which 75% to 90% were detected only once. Of the sample, under 2.5% is held by the ten largest clones.

The cohort comprised fewer than 700 healthy bone marrow donors. At the time of sampling, all cohort members were nominally healthy, though unrecorded immune exposures were likely present. The donor was CMV seronegative and was included in the group of hundreds of seronegative cohort members. Every donor gave a peripheral blood sample, and the peripheral blood mononuclear cells from that sample were used for TCR beta sequencing. Genomic DNA extraction from the blood cell samples was performed with the Qiagen DNeasy Blood Extraction Kit. What the study reported, not specific to this receptor: A later genetic analysis associated a missense DCLRE1C variant with V-gene and J-gene trimming of TCR beta chains, and an independent cohort replicated the association. A further reported finding was that TCR beta sequences accurately predicted the HLA-A and HLA-B alleles for most subjects in the first cohort. Some IMGT-functional V segments, including TRBV6-2 and TRBV6-3, could not be distinguished by the 87-base-pair reads and were therefore excluded. According to a later analysis, most CMV-associated TCR beta chains appeared to be HLA-restricted, and the HLA associations seemed to be driven largely by CMV exposure. Immune exposure information for the cohort was limited to CMV serostatus. Cytomegalovirus status was reported to be diagnosed by the classifier with high specificity and sensitivity in both the original and validation cohorts. In vitro tests confirmed that three of the cytomegalovirus-associated TCR beta chains recognize cytomegalovirus antigens. A later analysis found that HLA-associated TCR beta chains were more clonally expanded and had lower generation probabilities than equally common non-associated chains. A total of 150 or so TCR beta chains were listed by the study as associated with cytomegalovirus. While some public TCRs were present in many individuals, most TCR sequences turned up only very rarely across donors. When HLA alleles, especially DR and DQ, strongly co-occurred, attributing TCR associations to individual alleles was difficult. Because HLA typing was missing for some donors at each locus, association tests included only the typed subset. A later analysis found that TCR association rates varied across HLA loci, with DRB1 alleles showing the most associated TCRs and HLA-C alleles the fewest. Broadly in line with IMGT annotations, most TCR beta V segments showed up in productive rearrangements about 87% or about 30% of the time in an earlier analysis of roughly 590 of the donors. In a later analysis, several top co-occurrence clusters were reported to appear linked to parvovirus B19, influenza, CMV and Epstein-Barr virus. At a false discovery rate of 0.05, a later analysis linked about 17,000 TCR beta sequences to specific HLA alleles. The authors suggested that the approach could potentially be extended to other disease states and immunological phenotypes. Correlated functional status among segregating V segments might reflect linkage disequilibrium, but an unknown experimental factor could not be ruled out. Presence/absence analyses assumed roughly uniform sequencing depth across donors, an assumption that may not hold. Because counts were too low, about 17 rarely observed V segments, including chromosome 9 orphons, were excluded from the earlier analysis of several hundred of the donors. A cluster of highly shared sequence variants was judged likely to represent a technical artifact of the sequencing pipeline. In this cohort, only TCR beta chains were sequenced, and detectable features were limited by the absence of alpha or paired-chain data. A later genetic analysis reported fewer N-insertions in productive TCRs among donors in an Asian-associated ancestry cluster than the 666-donor mean.

The rearranged segments are TRBV2 and TRBJ2-1; possibly the D gene is TRBD2, per 5 matching bases. Sample: PBMCs. This receptor was taken from a woman younger than 35 in good health and CMV-seronegative. The CDR3 loop reads CASRVTSFGEQFF. The DNA is TGTGCCAGCAGGGTCACTAGTTTTGGTGAGCAGTTCTTC.